A single sample is the source of the 30 T cell receptor beta chains below, sequenced in a study of T cell changes during pregnancy in multiple sclerosis. Profiling relied on immunoSEQ multiplex PCR, and the TCRdb table lists in-frame clones only, not all of them. The sample contains roughly 30,000 clones, approximately 81% of which appear only once. The material was CD8+ T cells from peripheral blood mononuclear cells, obtained after pregnancy. The source of these receptors is a female donor with multiple sclerosis, enrolled in a pregnancy study.

V is TRBV7-2 and J is TRBJ1-6, with D tentatively TRBD1 (6 bases). Trimming shortened V by 2 bases and J by 7 bases, and 21 bases separated the two germline ends. CDR3 size: 18 residues. Looked up from germline, CDR1 is SGHTA and CDR2 is FQGNSA. CDR3 DNA sequence: TGTGCCAGCAGCTTAAGATTTACCGCGACCAGGGGAAATTCACCCCTCCACTTT. Protein product: CASSLRFTATRGNSPLHF.

This clone was observed a few times. The CDR3 sequence: CAWSVGSGDSPLHF. The CDR3 DNA reads TGTGCCTGGAGTGTAGGATCAGGGGATTCACCCCTCCACTTT. The chain carries TRBV30 and TRBJ1-6, with a possible D match to TRBD1 (6 bases). Germline V gives CDR1 GTSNPN, CDR2 SVGIG (reference sequence). V was shortened by 0 bases and J by 8 bases, with 11 bases between the two germline ends. The CDR3 has 14 amino acids.

The chain combines TRBV5-1 with TRBJ2-1; 15 bases fit TRBD2. The germline CDR1 and CDR2 sequences are SGHRS and YFSETQ. J gave up 10 bases and V 0 bases, and 2 bases lay outside the gene matches. The CDR3 covers 15 residues. CDR3 in amino acids: CASSLGTSGGDEQFF. The CDR3 DNA sequence: TGCGCCAGCAGCTTGGGGACTAGCGGGGGGGACGAGCAGTTCTTC.

The chain links TRBV27 to TRBJ1-1; D is perhaps TRBD1 (5 bases). Germline lookup yields CDR1 MNHEY and CDR2 SMNVEV (reference sequence). V lost 5 bases, J lost 5 bases, and 6 bases lay in between. This CDR3 is 11 amino acids long. The CDR3: CASSRGTEAFF. Written as DNA, the CDR3 is TGTGCCAGCAGTCGGGGGACTGAAGCTTTCTTT.

The V call is TRBV30, the J call TRBJ2-1; 7 nucleotides line up with TRBD1. The CDR3 runs to 14 residues. J was trimmed by 12 bases and V by 8 bases; bases with no gene match: 19. Looked up from germline, CDR1 is GTSNPN and CDR2 is SVGIG (reference sequence). The CDR3 protein is CAGDPGGNAVRQFF. CDR3 bases: TGTGCCGGGGACCCAGGGGGAAATGCGGTGAGGCAGTTCTTC.

CDR3 nucleotides: TGTGCCAGCAGCGGGGACAGTACGTCCTACGAGCAGTACTTC. Translating gives CASSGDSTSYEQYF. J is TRBJ2-7 and V is TRBV5-4; 7 bases line up with TRBD1. This CDR3 has 14 residues. The V and J ends lost 4 bases and 1 base, in that order; junction bases with no gene match: 5. Germline V lookup: CDR1 SGHNT, CDR2 YYREEE (reference sequence).

This chain joins TRBV7-2 and TRBJ2-7; D gene ambiguous. The CDR3 totals 17 residues. Germline values: CDR1 SGHTA, CDR2 FQGNSA. The V and J ends lost 5 bases and 4 bases respectively, with 24 bases between them. The CDR3 here is CASSKIGTGPLEYEQYF. As DNA, the CDR3 is TGTGCCAGCAGCAAAATAGGTACTGGGCCTCTTGAGTACGAGCAGTACTTC.

The chain is built from TRBV4-1 and TRBJ2-2; 8 bases agree with TRBD1. The V and J ends lost 0 bases and 7 bases, in that order; junction bases with no gene match: 13. Per germline, CDR1 MGHRA and CDR2 YSYEKL. The CDR3 covers 18 residues. The CDR3 protein is CASSQDRFGQGRGGELFF. CDR3 in DNA: TGCGCCAGCAGCCAAGATAGGTTCGGACAGGGTAGAGGCGGGGAGCTGTTTTTT.

About this clone: Other nucleotide sequences in the sample specify the same CDR3. The chain couples TRBV6-1 to TRBJ2-1; TRBD2 aligns across 7 bases. The germline gives CDR1 MNHNS, CDR2 SASEGT. V trimming: 4 bases; J trimming: 2 bases; junction bases outside the gene matches: 11. The CDR3 loop spans 17 amino acids. CDR3 nucleotides: TGTGCCAGCAGTGGACTCATAGCGGGCTCTGCCTACAATGAGCAGTTCTTC. It yields the protein CASSGLIAGSAYNEQFF.

This chain links TRBV6-4 with TRBJ2-2; possible D gene TRBD1, 6 bases. Germline loops: CDR1 MRHNA, CDR2 SNTAGT. The CDR3 loop spans 15 amino acids. The V end was cut by 2 bases, the J end by 4 bases, with 11 bases between. CDR3 nucleotides: TGTGCCAGCAGTGACCGACAGGACTTCACCGGGGAGCTGTTTTTT. Protein product: CASSDRQDFTGELFF.

The rearrangement joins TRBV5-6 to TRBJ2-7, with 7 bases identical to TRBD1. Trimming at V came to 3 bases and at J to 3 bases, leaving 3 bases not matched to a gene. Per germline, CDR1 SGHDT and CDR2 YYEEEE. This CDR3 comprises 13 residues. Here the CDR3 DNA reads TGTGCCAGCAGCTCGACAGGGATCTACGAGCAGTACTTC. Translation: CASSSTGIYEQYF.

The chain joins TRBV19 to TRBJ1-1, with 8 bases fitting TRBD1. The V segment lost 5 bases and the J segment 8 bases; nucleotides outside the gene matches: 10. The CDR3 sequence is 14 residues long. Germline lookup yields CDR1 LNHDA and CDR2 SQIVND (reference sequence). The CDR3, as DNA: TGTGCCAGTAGTGAACTGGACAGGGCAGTCGAAGCTTTCTTT. This sequence encodes CASSELDRAVEAFF.

The chain uses TRBV5-1 and TRBJ1-6, with 12 nucleotides matching TRBD1. Germline V lookup: CDR1 SGHRS, CDR2 YFSETQ. The CDR3 spans 18 residues. With 4 bases clipped from V and 0 bases from J, the junction kept 5 bases outside the gene matches. This CDR3 reads CASSPGTGGFSYNSPLHF. The CDR3 DNA reads TGCGCCAGCAGCCCCGGGACAGGGGGCTTCTCCTATAATTCACCCCTCCACTTT.

The chain employs TRBV5-4 and TRBJ2-7; 11 positions agree with TRBD2. The CDR3 has 15 residues. The trim removed 4 bases at V and 2 bases at J, leaving 5 bases unmatched. Germline CDR1 and CDR2: SGHNT and YYREEE (reference sequence). This chain's CDR3 is CASSQLAGEAYEQYF. In DNA form, the CDR3 reads TGTGCCAGCAGCCAACTAGCGGGGGAGGCCTACGAGCAGTACTTC.

This chain joins TRBV7-9 and TRBJ2-3; 10 nucleotides agree with TRBD2. This CDR3 contains 17 residues. J gave up 4 bases and V 2 bases, and 9 bases lay outside the gene matches. CDR1 SEHNR and CDR2 FQNEAQ come from the germline V gene (reference sequence). CDR3 sequence: CASSLSIGAGGADTQYF. CDR3 sequence (DNA): TGTGCCAGCAGCTTAAGTATCGGAGCGGGGGGGGCAGATACGCAGTATTTT.

This rearrangement joins TRBV27 to TRBJ2-7, with 10 bases fitting TRBD2. The CDR3 has 17 residues. Germline V lookup: CDR1 MNHEY, CDR2 SMNVEV (reference sequence). The V gene end was trimmed by 1 base and the J gene end by 5 bases; junction bases not matched to a gene: 11. CDR3 protein: CASSLLASGGPGDEQYF. The CDR3 nucleotides are TGTGCCAGCAGTTTATTGGCTAGCGGGGGCCCAGGAGACGAGCAGTACTTC.

J is TRBJ2-1 and V is TRBV28, with 10 nucleotides matching TRBD2. V dropped 5 bases and J dropped 8; count of bases not matched to a gene: 6. The CDR3 spans 14 residues. Germline V gene sequence: CDR1 MDHEN, CDR2 SYDVKM. The DNA for the CDR3 is TGTGCCAGCAGTCAGGGACTAGCGATGGATGAGCAGTTCTTC. Amino acids: CASSQGLAMDEQFF.

The chain has TRBV6-5 and TRBJ2-1; no reliable D call. The CDR3 totals 14 residues. Trimming took off 1 base at V and 2 bases at J, with 6 bases between the two ends. CDR1 is MNHEY, CDR2 SVGAGI, per germline. CDR3 DNA sequence: TGTGCCAGCAGTTACTATCCCACCTACAATGAGCAGTTCTTC. Amino acids: CASSYYPTYNEQFF.

The J gene is TRBJ1-5, the V gene TRBV2; D not certain. V was trimmed by 3 bases and J by 4 bases, leaving 10 bases between them. Germline V gene lookup returns CDR1 SNHLY and CDR2 FYNNEI. The CDR3 is 14 residues long. The CDR3 protein is CASSDAGPNQPQHF. In DNA, the CDR3 is TGTGCCAGCAGTGATGCAGGCCCAAATCAGCCCCAGCATTTT.

The chain links TRBV27 to TRBJ2-5, with a possible D match to TRBD2 (5 bases). The germline V gene has CDR1 MNHEY and CDR2 SMNVEV (reference sequence). V was shortened by 4 bases and J by 5 bases, with 14 bases between the two germline ends. The CDR3 totals 14 residues. The CDR3 spells CASSYRLAAETQYF. In DNA form, the CDR3 reads TGTGCCAGCAGTTATCGGCTAGCAGCGGAGACCCAGTACTTC.

This clone was recorded once. The CDR3 reads CAWSGQFNSPLHF. In DNA form, the CDR3 reads TGTGCCTGGAGTGGACAGTTTAATTCACCCCTCCACTTT. The rearrangement joins TRBV30 to TRBJ1-6; TRBD1 might be the D (5 bases). Deletions cut 1 base from V and 6 bases from J, with 7 bases between. Germline CDR1 and CDR2: GTSNPN and SVGIG (reference sequence). The CDR3 covers 13 residues.

Of note for this clone: A read error may produce the germline difference seen at one junction end. The chain is built from TRBV28 and TRBJ1-5; weak D call: TRBD1 (5 bases). CDR1 is MDHEN, CDR2 SYDVKM, per germline. The CDR3 loop spans 12 amino acids. CDR3 residues: CRVGDSNQPQHF. CDR3 DNA: TGCAGGGTTGGGGATAGCAATCAGCCCCAGCATTTT.

This clone was observed a single time. The chain employs TRBV19 and TRBJ1-1; TRBD1 matches at 9 bases. V was clipped by 5 bases and J by 3 bases; unmatched bases: 4. Germline V gene sequence: CDR1 LNHDA, CDR2 SQIVND (reference sequence). This CDR3 is 14 amino acids long. CDR3 protein: CASSPWTGDTEAFF. DNA for the CDR3: TGTGCCAGTAGTCCATGGACAGGGGACACTGAAGCTTTCTTT.

This chain joins TRBV5-5 and TRBJ1-1, with TRBD1 matching 8 bases. The V gene end was trimmed by 2 bases and the J gene end by 1 base; junction bases not matched to a gene: 4. This CDR3 has 15 amino acids. The germline V gene has CDR1 SGHKS and CDR2 YYEKEE (reference sequence). CDR3 residues: CASSFWTGRNTEAFF. Written as DNA, the CDR3 is TGTGCCAGCAGCTTCTGGACAGGGCGGAACACTGAAGCTTTCTTT.

This clone is labeled medium-sized. The CDR3 sequence is CASRSGGAESDEQFF. In DNA, the CDR3 is TGTGCCAGCAGATCCGGGGGGGCCGAGAGCGATGAGCAGTTCTTC. The chain has TRBV6-6 and TRBJ2-1, with 8 bases aligning to TRBD2. Germline-derived CDR1 and CDR2 are MNHNY and SVGAGI (reference sequence). This CDR3 comprises 15 residues. Trimming removed 6 bases from V and 8 bases from J; junction bases left unmatched: 12.

The rearrangement links TRBV7-2 to TRBJ2-1; 8 nucleotides match TRBD2. Trimming cost V 4 bases and J 6 bases; bases outside gene matches: 5. Germline V gene lookup returns CDR1 SGHTA and CDR2 FQGNSA. This CDR3 comprises 14 residues. The CDR3 region is CASSWRGDSNEQFF. The CDR3 coding sequence is TGTGCCAGCAGCTGGCGGGGGGACTCCAATGAGCAGTTCTTC.

This chain connects TRBV27 to TRBJ2-5; D perhaps matches TRBD2 (7 bases). TRBJ2-7 explains the end of the DNA better; the J call may be wrong. The germline V gene has CDR1 MNHEY and CDR2 SMNVEV (reference sequence). CDR3 length: 13 amino acids. CDR3 sequence reads: CATRGAPTYEQYF. In nucleotides, the CDR3 is TGTGCCACCCGGGGGGCACCTACCTACGAGCAGTACTTC.

This clone was counted once. This chain links TRBV4-2 with TRBJ1-2; tentative D call: TRBD1 (6 bases). The CDR3 is 14 amino acids. The germline V and J ends were trimmed by 4 bases and 5 bases, with 14 bases remaining between them. CDR1 and CDR2 (germline): LGHNA, YNFKEQ. The CDR3 here is CASSPIGQGYGYTF. DNA of the CDR3: TGTGCCAGCAGCCCGATCGGGCAGGGGTATGGCTACACCTTC.

The CDR3 protein is CASTLSLSRAGDNYGYTF. The CDR3 coding sequence is TGTGCCAGCACCCTCAGCTTAAGTCGGGCGGGGGACAACTATGGCTACACCTTC. This rearrangement joins TRBV5-4 to TRBJ1-2; D possibly corresponds to TRBD1 (5 bases). CDR1 SGHNT and CDR2 YYREEE come from the germline V gene (reference sequence). V gave up 6 bases and J gave up 2 bases, with 26 bases separating them. The CDR3 extends over 18 amino acids.

This clone appeared a single time. This sequence joins TRBV6-5 and TRBJ2-1; 7 bases fit TRBD1. CDR3 length: 16 amino acids. Trimming cost V 0 bases and J 6 bases; bases outside gene matches: 8. CDR1 is MNHEY, CDR2 SVGAGI, per germline. CDR3 DNA sequence: TGTGCCAGCAGTTACTCCGTGGACAGGAGGCCCAATGAGCAGTTCTTC. Amino acids: CASSYSVDRRPNEQFF.